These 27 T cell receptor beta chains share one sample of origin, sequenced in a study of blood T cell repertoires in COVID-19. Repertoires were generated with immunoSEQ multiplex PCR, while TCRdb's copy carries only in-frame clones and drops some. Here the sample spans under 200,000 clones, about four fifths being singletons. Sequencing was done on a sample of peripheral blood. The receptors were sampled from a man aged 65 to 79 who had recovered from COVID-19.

The CDR3 DNA is TGCAGTGCTTTGTCGAACTATGGCTACACCTTC. Translation: CSALSNYGYTF. The chain recombines TRBV20-1 with TRBJ1-2; D remains unclear. Germline V lookup: CDR1 DFQATT, CDR2 SNEGSKA (reference sequence). CDR3 length: 11 residues. Trimming pared 5 bases from V and 2 bases from J, leaving 6 bases between.

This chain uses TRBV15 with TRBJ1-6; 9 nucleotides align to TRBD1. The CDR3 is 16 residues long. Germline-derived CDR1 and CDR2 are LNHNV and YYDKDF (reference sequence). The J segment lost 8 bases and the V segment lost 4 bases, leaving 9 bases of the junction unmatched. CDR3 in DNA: TGTGCCACCAGCACCCCCGGGACAGGGTCCTATTCACCCCTCCACTTT. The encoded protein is CATSTPGTGSYSPLHF.

The CDR3 reads CAISSGLSYEQYF. CDR3 nucleotides: TGTGCCATCAGTTCAGGGTTAAGCTACGAGCAGTACTTC. The chain couples TRBV10-3 to TRBJ2-7, with a weak D call TRBD1 (5 bases). Per the germline V gene, CDR1 is ENHRY and CDR2 is SYGVKD. Between the trimmed V and J ends, which lost 5 bases and 3 bases, there was a span of 11 bases. The CDR3 runs 13 residues.

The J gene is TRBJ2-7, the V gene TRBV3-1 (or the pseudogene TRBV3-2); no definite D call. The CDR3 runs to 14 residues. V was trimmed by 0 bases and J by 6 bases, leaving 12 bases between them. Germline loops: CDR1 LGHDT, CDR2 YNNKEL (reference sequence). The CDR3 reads CASSQEPRKGEQYF. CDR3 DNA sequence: TGTGCCAGCAGCCAAGAGCCGCGGAAAGGCGAGCAGTACTTC.

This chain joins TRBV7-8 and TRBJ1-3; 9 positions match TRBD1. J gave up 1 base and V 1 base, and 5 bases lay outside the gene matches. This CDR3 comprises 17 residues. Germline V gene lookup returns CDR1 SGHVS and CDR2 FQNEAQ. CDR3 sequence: CASSLVRQGVSGNTIYF. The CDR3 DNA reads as TGTGCCAGCAGCTTAGTCCGACAGGGGGTTTCTGGAAACACCATATATTTT.

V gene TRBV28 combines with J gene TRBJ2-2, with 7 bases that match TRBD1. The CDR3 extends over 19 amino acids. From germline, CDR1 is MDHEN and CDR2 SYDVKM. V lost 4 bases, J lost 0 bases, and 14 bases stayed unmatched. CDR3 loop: CASSSTTGKNPSNTGELFF. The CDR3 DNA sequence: TGTGCCAGCAGTTCAACGACAGGGAAAAATCCTTCGAACACCGGGGAGCTGTTTTTT.

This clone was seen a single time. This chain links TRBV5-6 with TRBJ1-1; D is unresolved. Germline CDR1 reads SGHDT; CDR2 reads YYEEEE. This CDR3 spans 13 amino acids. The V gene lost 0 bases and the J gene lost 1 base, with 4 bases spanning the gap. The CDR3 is CASSLERNTEAFF. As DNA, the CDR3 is TGTGCCAGCAGCTTGGAGCGGAACACTGAAGCTTTCTTT.

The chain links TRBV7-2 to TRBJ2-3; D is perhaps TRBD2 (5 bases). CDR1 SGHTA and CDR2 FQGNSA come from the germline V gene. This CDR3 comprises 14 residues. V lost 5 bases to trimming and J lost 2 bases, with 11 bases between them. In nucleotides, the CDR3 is TGTGCCAGCAGCCCTGGAGCGGCCACAGATACGCAGTATTTT. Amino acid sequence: CASSPGAATDTQYF.

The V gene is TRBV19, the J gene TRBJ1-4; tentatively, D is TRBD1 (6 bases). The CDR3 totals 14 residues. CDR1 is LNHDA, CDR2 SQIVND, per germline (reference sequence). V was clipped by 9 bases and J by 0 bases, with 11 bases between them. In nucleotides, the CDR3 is TGTGCCAGCGGACAGACTGCAACTAATGAAAAACTGTTTTTT. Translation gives CASGQTATNEKLFF.

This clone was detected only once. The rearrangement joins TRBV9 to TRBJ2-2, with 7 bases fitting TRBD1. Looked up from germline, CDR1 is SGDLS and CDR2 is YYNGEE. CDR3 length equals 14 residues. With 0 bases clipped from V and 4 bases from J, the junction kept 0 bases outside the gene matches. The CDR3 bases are TGTGCCAGCAGCGTAGAGGGGGCCACCGGGGAGCTGTTTTTT. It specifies CASSVEGATGELFF.

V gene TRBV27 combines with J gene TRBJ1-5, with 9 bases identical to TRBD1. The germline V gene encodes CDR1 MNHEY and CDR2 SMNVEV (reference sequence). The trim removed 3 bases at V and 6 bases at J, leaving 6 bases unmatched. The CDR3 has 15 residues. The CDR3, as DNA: TGTGCCAGCAGTTTGTCCGGGACAGGGACTCAGCCCCAGCATTTT. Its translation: CASSLSGTGTQPQHF.

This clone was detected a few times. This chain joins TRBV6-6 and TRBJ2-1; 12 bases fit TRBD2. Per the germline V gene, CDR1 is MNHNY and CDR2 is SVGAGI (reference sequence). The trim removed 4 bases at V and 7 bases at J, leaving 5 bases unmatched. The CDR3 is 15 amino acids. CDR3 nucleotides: TGTGCCAGCAGTTCTTGGACTAGCGGGACGAATGAGCAGTTCTTC. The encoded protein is CASSSWTSGTNEQFF.

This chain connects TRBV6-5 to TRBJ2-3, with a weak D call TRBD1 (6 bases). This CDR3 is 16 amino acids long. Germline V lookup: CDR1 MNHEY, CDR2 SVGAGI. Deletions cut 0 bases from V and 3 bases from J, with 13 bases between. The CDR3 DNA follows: TGTGCCAGCAGTTACTCGGGGGCAGGTTATACAGATACGCAGTATTTT. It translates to CASSYSGAGYTDTQYF.

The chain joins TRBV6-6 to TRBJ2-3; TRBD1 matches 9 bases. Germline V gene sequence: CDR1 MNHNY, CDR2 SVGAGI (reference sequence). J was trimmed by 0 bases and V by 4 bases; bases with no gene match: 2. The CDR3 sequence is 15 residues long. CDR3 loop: CASSWTGASTDTQYF. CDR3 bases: TGTGCCAGCAGTTGGACAGGGGCTAGCACAGATACGCAGTATTTT.

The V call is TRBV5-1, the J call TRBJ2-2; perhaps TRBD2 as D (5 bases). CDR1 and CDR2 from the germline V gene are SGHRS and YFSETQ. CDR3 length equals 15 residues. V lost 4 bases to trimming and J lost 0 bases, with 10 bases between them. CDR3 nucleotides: TGCGCCAGCAGCAGAGACTACTCGAACACCGGGGAGCTGTTTTTT. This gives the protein CASSRDYSNTGELFF.

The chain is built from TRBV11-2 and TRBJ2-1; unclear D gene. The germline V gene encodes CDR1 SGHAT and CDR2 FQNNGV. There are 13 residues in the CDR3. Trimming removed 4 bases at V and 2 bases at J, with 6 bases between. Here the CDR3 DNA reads TGTGCCAGCAGCTCCCGGGCCTACAATGAGCAGTTCTTC. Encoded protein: CASSSRAYNEQFF.

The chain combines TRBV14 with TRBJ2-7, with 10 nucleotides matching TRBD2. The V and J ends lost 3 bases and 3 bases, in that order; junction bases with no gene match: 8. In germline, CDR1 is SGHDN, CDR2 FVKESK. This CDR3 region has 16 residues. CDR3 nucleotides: TGTGCCAGCAGCCATGACTCTAGCGGGAGACTCTACGAGCAGTACTTC. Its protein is CASSHDSSGRLYEQYF. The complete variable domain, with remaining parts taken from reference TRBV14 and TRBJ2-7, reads EAGVTQFPSHSVIEKGQTVTLRCDPISGHDNLYWYRRVMGKEIKFLLHFVKESKQDESGMPNNRFLAERTGGTYSTLKVQPAELEDSGVYFCASSHDSSGRLYEQYFGPGTRLTVT.

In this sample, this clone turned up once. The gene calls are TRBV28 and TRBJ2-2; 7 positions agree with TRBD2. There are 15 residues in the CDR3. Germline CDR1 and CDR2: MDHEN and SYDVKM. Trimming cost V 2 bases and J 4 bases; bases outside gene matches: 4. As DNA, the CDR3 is TGTGCCAGCAGTTTAGGGTCTAGCGGCACCGGGGAGCTGTTTTTT. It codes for CASSLGSSGTGELFF. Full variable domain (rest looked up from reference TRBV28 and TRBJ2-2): DVKVTQSSRYLVKRTGEKVFLECVQDMDHENMFWYRQDPGLGLRLIYFSYDVKMKEKGDIPEGYSVSREKKERFSLILESASTNQTSMYLCASSLGSSGTGELFFGEGSRLTVL.

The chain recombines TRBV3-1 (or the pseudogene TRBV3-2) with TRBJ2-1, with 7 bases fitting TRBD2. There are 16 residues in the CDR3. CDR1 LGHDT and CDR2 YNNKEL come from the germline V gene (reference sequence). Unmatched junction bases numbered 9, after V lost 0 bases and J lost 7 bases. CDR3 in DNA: TGTGCCAGCAGCCAAGACCCAGCCGGGGAGGGGAATGAGCAGTTCTTC. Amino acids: CASSQDPAGEGNEQFF.

The CDR3 spells CASREGNSGNTIYF. As DNA, the CDR3 is TGTGCCAGCAGGGAGGGTAACTCTGGAAACACCATATATTTT. The V gene is TRBV5-6, the J gene TRBJ1-3; D ambiguous. Trimming took 5 bases from V and 0 from J, leaving 9 bases between them. CDR1 is SGHDT, CDR2 YYEEEE, per germline. The CDR3 length is 14 residues.

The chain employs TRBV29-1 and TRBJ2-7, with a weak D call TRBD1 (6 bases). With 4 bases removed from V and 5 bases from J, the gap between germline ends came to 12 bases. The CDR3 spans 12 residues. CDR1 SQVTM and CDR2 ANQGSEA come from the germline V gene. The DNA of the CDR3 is TGCAGCGTTGGTAACAGGGTAAACGAGCAGTACTTC. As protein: CSVGNRVNEQYF.

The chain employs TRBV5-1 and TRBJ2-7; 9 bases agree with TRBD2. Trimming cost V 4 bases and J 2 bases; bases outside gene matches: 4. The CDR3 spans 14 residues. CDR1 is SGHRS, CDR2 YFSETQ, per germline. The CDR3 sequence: CASSQSGRPYEQYF. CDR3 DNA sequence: TGCGCCAGCAGCCAAAGCGGGAGGCCCTACGAGCAGTACTTC.

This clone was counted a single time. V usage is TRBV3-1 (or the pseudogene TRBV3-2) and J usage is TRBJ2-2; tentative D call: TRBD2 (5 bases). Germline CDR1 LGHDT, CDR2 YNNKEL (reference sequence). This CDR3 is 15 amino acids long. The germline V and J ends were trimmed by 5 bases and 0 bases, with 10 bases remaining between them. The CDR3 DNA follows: TGTGCCAGCAGCTTGACTACTCCGAACACCGGGGAGCTGTTTTTT. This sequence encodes CASSLTTPNTGELFF.

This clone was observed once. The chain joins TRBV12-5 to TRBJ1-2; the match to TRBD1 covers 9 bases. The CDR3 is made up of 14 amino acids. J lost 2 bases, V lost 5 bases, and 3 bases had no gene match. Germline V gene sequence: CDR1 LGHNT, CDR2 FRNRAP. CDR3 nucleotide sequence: TGTGCTAGTGGTCCGGGACAGGGAAACTATGGCTACACCTTC. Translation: CASGPGQGNYGYTF.

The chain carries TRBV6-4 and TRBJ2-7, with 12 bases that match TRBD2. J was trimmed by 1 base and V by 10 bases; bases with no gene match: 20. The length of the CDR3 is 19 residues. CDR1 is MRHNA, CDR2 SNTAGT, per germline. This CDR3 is CAILGRDGGLAGPSYEQYF. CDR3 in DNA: TGTGCCATTCTTGGCAGGGACGGAGGACTAGCGGGGCCATCCTACGAGCAGTACTTC.

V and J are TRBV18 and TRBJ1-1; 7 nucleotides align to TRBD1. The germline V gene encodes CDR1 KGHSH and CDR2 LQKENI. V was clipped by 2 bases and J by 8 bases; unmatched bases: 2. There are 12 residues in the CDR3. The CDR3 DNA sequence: TGTGCCAGCTCACCATCGACAGGGGAAGCTTTCTTT. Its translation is CASSPSTGEAFF. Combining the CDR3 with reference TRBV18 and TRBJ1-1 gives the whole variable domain NAGVMQNPRHLVRRRGQEARLRCSPMKGHSHVYWYRQLPEEGLKFMVYLQKENIIDESGMPKERFSAEFPKEGPSILRIQQVVRGDSAAYFCASSPSTGEAFFGQGTRLTVV.

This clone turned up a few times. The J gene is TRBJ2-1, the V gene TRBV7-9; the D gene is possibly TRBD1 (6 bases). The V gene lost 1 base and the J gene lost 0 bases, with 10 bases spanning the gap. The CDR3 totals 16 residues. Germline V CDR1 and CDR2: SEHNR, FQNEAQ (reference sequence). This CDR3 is CASSLVRGSSYNEQFF. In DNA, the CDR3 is TGTGCCAGCAGCTTAGTCAGGGGAAGCTCCTACAATGAGCAGTTCTTC.